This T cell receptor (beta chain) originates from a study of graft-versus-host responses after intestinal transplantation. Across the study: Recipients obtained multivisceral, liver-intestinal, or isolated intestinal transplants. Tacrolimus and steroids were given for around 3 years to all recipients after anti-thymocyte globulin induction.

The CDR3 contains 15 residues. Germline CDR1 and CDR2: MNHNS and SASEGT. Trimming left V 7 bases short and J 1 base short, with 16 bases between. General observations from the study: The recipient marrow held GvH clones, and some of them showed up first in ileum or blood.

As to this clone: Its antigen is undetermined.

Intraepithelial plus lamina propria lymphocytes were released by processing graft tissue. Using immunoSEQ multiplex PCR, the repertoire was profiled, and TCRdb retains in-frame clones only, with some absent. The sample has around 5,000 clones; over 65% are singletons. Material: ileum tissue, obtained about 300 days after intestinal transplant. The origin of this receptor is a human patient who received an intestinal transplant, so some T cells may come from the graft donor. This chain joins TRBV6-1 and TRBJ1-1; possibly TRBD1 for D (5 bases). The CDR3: CASTRQWQGNTEAFF. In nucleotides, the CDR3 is TGTGCCAGCACCAGGCAGTGGCAGGGGAACACTGAAGCTTTCTTT.